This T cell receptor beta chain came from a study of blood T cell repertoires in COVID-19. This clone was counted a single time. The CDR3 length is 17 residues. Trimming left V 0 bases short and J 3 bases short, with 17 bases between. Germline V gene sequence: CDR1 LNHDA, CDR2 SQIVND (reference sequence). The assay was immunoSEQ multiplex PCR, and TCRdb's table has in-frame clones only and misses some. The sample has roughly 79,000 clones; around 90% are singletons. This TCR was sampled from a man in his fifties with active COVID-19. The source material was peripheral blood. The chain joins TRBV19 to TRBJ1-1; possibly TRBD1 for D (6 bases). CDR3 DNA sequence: TGTGCCAGTAGTATAGAGTTGGCCGGGGCAGGGGACACTGAAGCTTTCTTT. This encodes CASSIELAGAGDTEAFF.